This passage covers 31 T cell receptor beta chains from one sample sequenced in a study of response to subunit inactivated influenza vaccine. Via MiXCR, TCRdb re-called the RT-PCR reads, giving one row per CDR3 protein. The sample contains about 540,000 distinct CDR3 sequences, 20% to 25% of which appear only once. These data also featured in a second study, about T cells expressing NK-cell markers. That paper notes: As the method of synthesis, 5'RACE template switching with UMIs yielded TCR beta cDNA.

Sequenced here: CD4+ T cells sorted from PBMCs, sampled 11 to 12 days after vaccination. These TCRs come from a man aged 45-65 years who received an inactivated influenza vaccine.

This clonotype was observed a handful of times. The chain recombines TRBV12-3 or TRBV12-4 with TRBJ1-2, with D hard to call. The CDR3 sequence is 12 residues long. The ends were cut back, 8 bases at V and 7 bases at J, with 14 bases in the middle. This CDR3 reads CASSREVTGYTF. The CDR3 DNA reads TGTGCCAGCTCTAGGGAGGTTACTGGCTACACCTTC.

This clonotype appeared a few times. The chain links TRBV6-2 or TRBV6-3 to TRBJ1-2; D is unclear. V lost 5 bases and J lost 2, with 9 bases in between. This CDR3 is 13 amino acids long. Germline V lookup: CDR1 MNHEY, CDR2 SVGEGT. The CDR3 nucleotides read TGTGCCAGCAGTGGGGAAGGGAACTATGGCTACACCTTC. This gives the protein CASSGEGNYGYTF.

This clonotype was recorded a few times. This chain connects TRBV3-1 to TRBJ2-7; 8 bases map to TRBD1. Germline trimming cut 4 bases from V and 2 bases from J; bases unmatched to any gene: 7. The CDR3 contains 15 residues. The germline gives CDR1 LGHDT, CDR2 YNNKEL (reference sequence). DNA for the CDR3: TGTGCCAGCAGCCTTATGACAGGGGAGCCCTACGAGCAGTACTTC. Translated: CASSLMTGEPYEQYF.

This rearrangement joins TRBV3-1 to TRBJ2-1; 7 bases line up with TRBD2. J lost 4 bases, V lost 4 bases, and 7 bases had no gene match. The CDR3 has 15 residues. Per the germline V gene, CDR1 is LGHDT and CDR2 is YNNKEL (reference sequence). The CDR3 region is CASSPRGGEYNEQFF. The CDR3 coding sequence is TGTGCCAGCAGCCCGCGGGGAGGGGAATACAATGAGCAGTTCTTC.

At least ten counts were recorded for this clonotype. This CDR3 is CASSELPDTQYF. The DNA for the CDR3 is TGTGCCAGCAGCGAATTACCAGATACGCAGTATTTT. The chain recombines TRBV2 with TRBJ2-3, with D unresolved. Per germline, CDR1 SNHLY and CDR2 FYNNEI. CDR3 length: 12 amino acids. The germline V and J ends were trimmed by 6 bases and 4 bases, with 8 bases remaining between them.

This chain connects TRBV18 to TRBJ2-3; D ambiguous. Looked up from germline, CDR1 is KGHSH and CDR2 is LQKENI. The CDR3 length is 16 residues. Trimming cost V 0 bases and J 0 bases, with 10 bases left between them. The CDR3 region is CASSPPGRPSTDTQYF. CDR3 in DNA: TGTGCCAGCTCACCACCGGGCAGACCTAGCACAGATACGCAGTATTTT.

With regard to this clonotype: Germline is not matched at one junction end, which may reflect a read error. The rearrangement joins TRBV5-1 to TRBJ2-7; no definite D call. Germline CDR1 and CDR2: SGHRS and YFSETQ. The CDR3 totals 14 residues. In DNA form, the CDR3 reads TGCGCCAGCAGCTTGGGGCCTGAAACCTACGGGCAGTACTTC. It yields the protein CASSLGPETYGQYF. The entire variable domain, with the rest obtained from reference TRBV5-1 and TRBJ2-7, is as follows: KAGVTQTPRYLIKTRGQQVTLSCSPISGHRSVSWYQQTPGQGLQFLFEYFSETQRNKGNFPGRFSGRQFSNSRSEMNVSTLELGDSALYLCASSLGPETYGQYFGPGTRLTVT.

The chain links TRBV6-5 to TRBJ2-5; 9 bases are a match to TRBD1. The CDR3 is 18 amino acids. V gave up 0 bases and J gave up 4 bases; unmatched junction bases: 12. From germline, CDR1 is MNHEY and CDR2 SVGAGI. The CDR3 DNA follows: TGTGCCAGCAGTTACTCGACTTTATCTGGGACAGGGAGAGAGACCCAGTACTTC. Translating gives CASSYSTLSGTGRETQYF.

The CDR3 DNA reads TGTGCCAGCAGCTTAGGATTCGCAGGGGGCTACGAGCAGTACTTC. Its protein product is CASSLGFAGGYEQYF. The gene calls are TRBV7-9 and TRBJ2-7, with 7 bases matching TRBD1. There are 15 residues in the CDR3. Germline V lookup: CDR1 SEHNR, CDR2 FQNEAQ (reference sequence). The ends lost 1 base at V and 3 bases at J; junction bases unmatched: 6.

V and J are TRBV18 and TRBJ2-7; the match to TRBD1 covers 10 bases. J lost 7 bases, V lost 6 bases, and 6 bases had no gene match. Germline lookup yields CDR1 KGHSH and CDR2 LQKENI. This CDR3 contains 13 residues. CDR3 amino acids: CASSGQGDGEQYF. DNA of the CDR3: TGTGCCAGCTCTGGACAGGGGGACGGGGAGCAGTACTTC.

In this sample, this clonotype turned up a few times. The chain uses TRBV7-9 and TRBJ2-5; tentatively, D is TRBD1 or TRBD2 (5 bases each). The CDR3 length is 15 residues. The V end lost 5 bases, the J end lost 5 bases, and 18 bases lay between the germline ends. Germline V gene data show CDR1 as SEHNR and CDR2 as FQNEAQ (reference sequence). CDR3 sequence reads: CASSTSGRIGETQYF. The CDR3 nucleotides are TGTGCCAGCAGCACCTCGGGACGCATCGGTGAGACCCAGTACTTC.

This clonotype was counted a few times. This sequence joins TRBV7-8 and TRBJ1-6; D perhaps matches TRBD1 (5 bases). The CDR3 consists of 13 residues. Germline lookup yields CDR1 SGHVS and CDR2 FQNEAQ. V shed 5 bases and J shed 8 bases, with 10 bases lying between them. The chain's CDR3 is CASSHGGDSPLHF. The CDR3 DNA sequence: TGTGCCAGCAGCCATGGAGGGGATTCACCCCTCCACTTT.

There are a few counts of this clonotype. V and J are TRBV10-1 and TRBJ2-2; 11 bases map to TRBD2. This CDR3 is built from 16 residues. The germline V gene encodes CDR1 WNHNN and CDR2 SYGVQD (reference sequence). J was trimmed by 5 bases and V by 2 bases; bases with no gene match: 4. The CDR3 sequence: CASSEGLAGPTGELFF. In DNA, the CDR3 is TGCGCCAGCAGTGAGGGACTAGCGGGTCCAACCGGGGAGCTGTTTTTT.

Concerning this clonotype: Germline is not matched at one junction end, which may reflect a read error. The rearrangement joins TRBV4-1 to TRBJ1-4; 10 nucleotides align to TRBD1. The CDR3 is 18 residues long. Germline CDR1 is MGHRA and CDR2 is YSYEKL. The CDR3 is CDSSRATIGQGVGEKLFF. The CDR3 nucleotides read TGCGACAGCAGCCGAGCAACCATTGGACAGGGGGTTGGGGAAAAACTGTTTTTT.

The genes are TRBV9 and TRBJ2-3; 10 nucleotides line up with TRBD2. CDR3 size: 16 residues. Unmatched junction bases numbered 11, after V lost 5 bases and J lost 5 bases. Germline V gives CDR1 SGDLS, CDR2 YYNGEE. In nucleotides, the CDR3 is TGTGCCAGCAGTCTCAGGACTAGCGGCGGTCAAGATACGCAGTATTTT. Encoded protein: CASSLRTSGGQDTQYF.

This clonotype occurred a few times. This chain links TRBV12-3 or TRBV12-4 with TRBJ1-1; tentatively, D is TRBD1 (5 bases). V lost 6 bases and J lost 4, with 15 bases in between. This CDR3 is 14 amino acids long. The CDR3, as DNA: TGTGCCAGCAGAAGCGGGGGGATGATCACTGAAGCTTTCTTT. Its protein product is CASRSGGMITEAFF.

The chain is built from TRBV7-4 and TRBJ1-1; D call uncertain. Germline CDR1 reads SGHVT; CDR2 reads SQSDAQ. The CDR3 has 14 residues. Trimming removed 2 bases at V and 1 base at J, with 8 bases between. DNA of the CDR3: TGTGCCAGCAGCTTAAGCCCCCGGAACACTGAAGCTTTCTTT. This translates into CASSLSPRNTEAFF.

V and J are TRBV4-3 and TRBJ2-1; 7 bases align to TRBD2. The CDR3 spans 14 residues. After removal of 3 bases from V and 8 bases from J, the junction contained 7 bases not matched to a gene. Germline V gives CDR1 LGHNA, CDR2 YSLEER. The CDR3 here is CASSHGDYDDEQFF. The CDR3 nucleotides are TGCGCCAGCAGCCACGGGGACTACGACGATGAGCAGTTCTTC.

This clonotype was seen a few times. CDR3 nucleotides: TGTGCCAGCAGCGCAAACAGGGAAATCTCCTACGAGCAGTACTTC. It specifies CASSANREISYEQYF. The chain employs TRBV7-8 and TRBJ2-7; TRBD1 is a possible D gene (6 bases). Deletions cut 5 bases from V and 0 bases from J, with 14 bases between. The V gene's germline CDR1 is SGHVS and CDR2 FQNEAQ. This CDR3 has 15 amino acids.

The rearrangement links TRBV3-1 to TRBJ1-1; D call uncertain. Germline V gene sequence: CDR1 LGHDT, CDR2 YNNKEL (reference sequence). The V end lost 4 bases, the J end lost 3 bases, and 15 bases lay between the germline ends. The CDR3 sequence is 15 residues long. The CDR3 bases are TGTGCCAGCAGCCGAGACAACATAAAGGACACTGAAGCTTTCTTT. It codes for CASSRDNIKDTEAFF.

The chain combines TRBV5-1 with TRBJ2-7; D remains unclear. Germline loops: CDR1 SGHRS, CDR2 YFSETQ. The CDR3 loop spans 14 amino acids. Between the trimmed V and J ends, which lost 0 bases and 2 bases, there was a span of 9 bases. Here the CDR3 reads CASSLGIPPYEQYF. CDR3 DNA sequence: TGCGCCAGCAGCTTGGGCATTCCTCCCTACGAGCAGTACTTC.

The chain uses TRBV6-5 and TRBJ1-1, with D tentatively TRBD1 (5 bases). This CDR3 spans 15 amino acids. V was clipped by 0 bases and J by 1 base, with 9 bases between them. CDR1 MNHEY and CDR2 SVGAGI come from the germline V gene. CDR3 DNA sequence: TGTGCCAGCAGTTACTCGATCCAGGGGAACACTGAAGCTTTCTTT. Translated, it gives CASSYSIQGNTEAFF.

This clonotype was recorded a few times. The chain joins TRBV29-1 to TRBJ1-5, with D perhaps TRBD1 (6 bases). CDR3 size: 12 residues. Per the germline V gene, CDR1 is SQVTM and CDR2 is ANQGSEA. V gave up 4 bases and J gave up 5 bases, with 9 bases separating them. This chain's CDR3 is CSVGYRDQPQHF. Written as DNA, the CDR3 is TGCAGCGTTGGGTACAGGGATCAGCCCCAGCATTTT.

V and J are TRBV15 and TRBJ2-3; D is unclear. The CDR3 sequence is 13 residues long. V shed 1 base and J shed 5 bases, with 7 bases lying between them. Germline V gene data show CDR1 as LNHNV and CDR2 as YYDKDF (reference sequence). The CDR3 nucleotides are TGTGCCACCAGCAGAGGCCTAGGAGATACGCAGTATTTT. Amino acids: CATSRGLGDTQYF.

The V gene is TRBV20-1, the J gene TRBJ2-2, with TRBD2 identical over 13 bases. CDR3 size: 14 residues. Trimming took 5 bases from V and 5 from J; bases not matched to a gene: 2. Germline CDR1 DFQATT, CDR2 SNEGSKA (reference sequence). CDR3 nucleotide sequence: TGCAGTGCTGGACTAGCGGGAGTTACCGGGGAGCTGTTTTTT. It encodes CSAGLAGVTGELFF.

This clonotype was found a few times. This chain joins TRBV7-2 and TRBJ2-7; D is perhaps TRBD2 (5 bases). Germline V lookup: CDR1 SGHTA, CDR2 FQGNSA. CDR3 length: 15 amino acids. V shed 5 bases and J shed 1 base, with 15 bases lying between them. The CDR3 DNA reads as TGTGCCAGCAGCCGGGAAGGATCCCTGTCCTACGAGCAGTACTTC. It translates to CASSREGSLSYEQYF.

This clonotype was observed a few times. The chain employs TRBV7-2 and TRBJ1-2; unclear D gene. Per germline, CDR1 SGHTA and CDR2 FQGNSA. V was shortened by 7 bases and J by 4 bases, with 25 bases between the two germline ends. This CDR3 has 17 residues. CDR3 in amino acids: CASTPSRHSPLLYGYTF. CDR3 DNA: TGTGCCAGCACCCCTTCCAGACATTCCCCTCTCCTCTATGGCTACACCTTC.

This sequence joins TRBV2 and TRBJ2-2; 9 positions match TRBD1. The ends lost 8 bases at V and 7 bases at J; junction bases unmatched: 8. This CDR3 contains 14 residues. Germline V CDR1 and CDR2: SNHLY, FYNNEI. The CDR3 DNA follows: TGTGCCAGCCGGTTACAGGGGGCTGGCGGGGAGCTGTTTTTT. Amino acid sequence: CASRLQGAGGELFF.

This chain uses TRBV5-1 with TRBJ2-6, with D maybe TRBD1 (6 bases). Germline loops: CDR1 SGHRS, CDR2 YFSETQ. The CDR3 has 17 residues. V lost 0 bases and J 0 bases, leaving 10 bases between the germline ends. CDR3 sequence: CASSLAGATSGANVLTF. CDR3 in DNA: TGCGCCAGCAGCTTGGCAGGGGCTACCTCTGGGGCCAACGTCCTGACTTTC.

The chain combines TRBV20-1 with TRBJ1-4; D is ambiguous. CDR1 is DFQATT and CDR2 is SNEGSKA in the germline V gene (reference sequence). V lost 6 bases, J lost 3 bases, and 11 bases lay in between. The CDR3 has 13 amino acids. The CDR3 DNA sequence: TGCAGTGCCTTACAGTTTCCTAATGAAAAACTGTTTTTT. Its protein product is CSALQFPNEKLFF.

V is TRBV20-1 and J is TRBJ2-5; 8 bases match TRBD2. Germline V gene data show CDR1 as DFQATT and CDR2 as SNEGSKA (reference sequence). V trimming: 4 bases; J trimming: 7 bases; junction bases outside the gene matches: 11. The CDR3 is 14 residues long. CDR3 bases: TGCAGTGCTACCCCCGGACTAGCCCAGGGGACCCAGTACTTC. Translated, it gives CSATPGLAQGTQYF.